The present T cell receptor (beta chain) was sequenced within a study of T cell responses to AZD1222 COVID-19 vaccine. Study-wide results and caveats: Once two AZD1222 doses were given, Spike-specific TCR breadth and depth went up. Baseline seropositivity occurred in only a handful of AZD1222 recipients. Females made up more of the donors, who were largely white British, and clonal diversity may have come out too low. Every sample of the repertoires postdated the peak T cell response.

Using immunoSEQ multiplex PCR, the repertoire was profiled, and TCRdb retains in-frame clones only, with some absent. The table includes 95,000 to 150,000 clones, about 90% detected once. Details on this clone: Its target is unknown.

CDR3 length: 13 residues. V gave up 0 bases and J gave up 7 bases, with 12 bases separating them. In germline, CDR1 is SQVTM, CDR2 ANQGSEA. The receptor's source is an adult in good health. This specimen was peripheral blood, taken on day 0 of AZD1222 vaccination. The V gene is TRBV29-1, the J gene TRBJ2-5, with D perhaps TRBD2 (5 bases). Written as DNA, the CDR3 is TGCAGCGTTGAAGAGGGCACCGCGGGGACCCAGTACTTC. Translated, it gives CSVEEGTAGTQYF. The full variable domain, with the rest looked up from reference TRBV29-1 and TRBJ2-5, is SAVISQKPSRDICQRGTSLTIQCQVDSQVTMMFWYRQQPGQSLTLIATANQGSEATYESGFVIDKFPISRPNLTFSTLTVSNMSPEDSSIYLCSVEEGTAGTQYFGPGTRLLVL.